This T cell receptor beta chain was profiled in a study of blood T cell repertoires in COVID-19. On the study more broadly: In each case, the material was cDNA or gDNA derived from T cells, B-cell-depleted T cells, or PBMCs.

Germline values: CDR1 SGHVS, CDR2 FNYEAQ. The CDR3 runs to 17 residues. V lost 3 bases, J lost 1 base, and 15 bases lay in between. This clone occurred once. In the study's own analysis: The authors estimated nucleated cell counts from reference gene primer amplification. TCRdb's table, derived via immunoSEQ multiplex PCR, lists solely in-frame clones and lacks some. V, J and clone size derive from that table, while D and trimming were established from the DNA sequence. In the table there are roughly 130,000 clones, about 85% of which are singletons. Seattle researchers signed up patients amid active infection and tracked them longitudinally.

This clonotype was sampled from a human donor with COVID-19, enrolled during active disease. The donor label of this sample is uncertain. The sample taken for sequencing was peripheral blood. The chain couples TRBV7-6 to TRBJ2-2, with D unclear. CDR3 nucleotides: TGTGCCAGCAGCTTTGACATCGCAACTCGGAACACCGGGGAGCTGTTTTTT. It is translated as CASSFDIATRNTGELFF.